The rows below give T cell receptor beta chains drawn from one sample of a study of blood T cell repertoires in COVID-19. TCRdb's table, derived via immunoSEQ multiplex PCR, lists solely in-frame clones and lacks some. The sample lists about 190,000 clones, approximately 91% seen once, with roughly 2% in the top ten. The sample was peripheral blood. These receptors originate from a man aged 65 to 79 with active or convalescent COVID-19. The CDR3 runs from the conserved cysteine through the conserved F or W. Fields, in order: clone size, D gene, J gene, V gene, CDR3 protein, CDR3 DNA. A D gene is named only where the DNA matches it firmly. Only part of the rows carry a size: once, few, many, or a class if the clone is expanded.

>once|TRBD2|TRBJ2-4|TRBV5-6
CASSLVAGGRWNIQYF
TGTGCCAGCAGCTTGGTAGCGGGGGGGCGGTGGAACATTCAGTACTTC
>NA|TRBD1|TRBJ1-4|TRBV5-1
CASSTTGKGEKLFF
TGCGCCAGCAGTACGACAGGGAAGGGTGAAAAACTGTTTTTT
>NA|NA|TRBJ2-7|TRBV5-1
CASSFNLGAGYEQYF
TGCGCCAGCAGCTTCAACTTGGGTGCAGGATACGAGCAGTACTTC
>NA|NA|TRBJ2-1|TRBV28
CASVLEGGGGEQFF
TGTGCCAGCGTTCTCGAGGGAGGAGGTGGTGAGCAGTTCTTC
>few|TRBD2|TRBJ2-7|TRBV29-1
CSVDRNGGGFEQYF
TGCAGCGTCGATCGGAACGGGGGAGGGTTCGAGCAGTACTTC
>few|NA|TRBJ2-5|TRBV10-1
CASSESGQQETQYF
TGCGCCAGCAGTGAGTCTGGACAACAAGAGACCCAGTACTTC
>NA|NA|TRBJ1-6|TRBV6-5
CASSWGGHSYNSPLHF
TGTGCCAGCAGTTGGGGGGGGCACTCCTATAATTCACCCCTCCACTTT
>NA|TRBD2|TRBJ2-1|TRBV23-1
CASSPFFVASGSIGSGHNEQFF
TGCGCCAGCAGCCCGTTTTTTGTGGCTAGCGGGAGTATCGGGTCGGGGCACAATGAGCAGTTCTTC
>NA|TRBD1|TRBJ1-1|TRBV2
CASSSGGDLAFF
TGTGCCAGCAGTTCAGGGGGCGATTTAGCTTTCTTT
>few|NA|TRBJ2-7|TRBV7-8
CASSAGQSYEQYF
TGTGCCAGCAGCGCGGGACAGTCCTACGAGCAGTACTTC
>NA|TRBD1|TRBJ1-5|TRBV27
CASAQGAQPQHF
TGTGCCAGCGCGCAGGGGGCTCAGCCCCAGCATTTT
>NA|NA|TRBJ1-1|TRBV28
CASSLSGDTEAFF
TGTGCCAGCAGTTTATCGGGGGACACTGAAGCTTTCTTT
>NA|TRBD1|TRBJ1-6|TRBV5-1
CASTRDRPYNSPLHF
TGCGCCAGCACCCGGGACAGACCTTATAATTCACCCCTCCACTTT
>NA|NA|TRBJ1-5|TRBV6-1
CASSERRGQPQHF
TGTGCCAGCAGTGAACGTAGGGGCCAGCCCCAGCATTTT
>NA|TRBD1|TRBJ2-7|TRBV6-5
CASRPGQGLYEQYF
TGTGCCAGCAGGCCGGGACAGGGGTTATACGAGCAGTACTTC
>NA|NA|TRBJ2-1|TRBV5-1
CASSPLGGGNEQFF
TGCGCCAGCAGCCCCCTAGGGGGTGGAAATGAGCAGTTCTTC
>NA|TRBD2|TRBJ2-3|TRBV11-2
CASSLAGGQVTQYF
TGTGCCAGCAGCTTAGCGGGGGGGCAAGTTACGCAGTATTTT
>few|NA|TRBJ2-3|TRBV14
CASSQSGLRTAF
TGTGCCAGCAGCCAGTCGGGACTCCGTACAGCTTTT
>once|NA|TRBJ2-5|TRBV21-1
CASTNQGVGETQYF
TGTGCCAGCACTAACCAGGGGGTTGGGGAGACCCAGTACTTC
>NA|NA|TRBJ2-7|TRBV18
CASSPFGTYEQYF
TGTGCCAGCTCACCATTCGGGACCTACGAGCAGTACTTC
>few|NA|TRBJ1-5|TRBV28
CASSHPGIDNQPQHF
TGTGCCAGCAGTCATCCAGGGATCGACAATCAGCCCCAGCATTTT
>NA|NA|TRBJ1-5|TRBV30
CAWSGAYRSNQPQHF
TGTGCCTGGAGTGGGGCATACCGGAGCAATCAGCCCCAGCATTTT
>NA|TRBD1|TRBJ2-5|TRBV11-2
CASSLVWTGQETQYF
TGTGCCAGCAGCTTAGTGTGGACAGGCCAAGAGACCCAGTACTTC
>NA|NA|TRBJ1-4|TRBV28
CASSFQGRNYEKLFF
TGTGCCAGCAGTTTCCAGGGGCGGAATTATGAAAAACTGTTTTTT
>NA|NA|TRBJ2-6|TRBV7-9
CASSLVEAGANVLTF
TGTGCCAGCAGCTTAGTGGAGGCTGGGGCCAACGTCCTGACTTTC
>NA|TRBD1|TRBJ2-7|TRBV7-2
CASSGQGQNYEQYF
TGTGCCAGCAGCGGACAGGGACAAAACTACGAGCAGTACTTC
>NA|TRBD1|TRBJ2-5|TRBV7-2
CASSQTGVQTQYF
TGTGCCAGCTCTCAAACAGGGGTGCAGACCCAGTACTTC
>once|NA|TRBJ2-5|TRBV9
CASSPGIWERRIETQYF
TGTGCCAGCAGCCCCGGTATTTGGGAGCGTAGGATTGAGACCCAGTACTTC
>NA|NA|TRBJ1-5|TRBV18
CASSPAGDSNQPQHF
TGTGCCAGCTCACCAGCAGGTGATAGCAATCAGCCCCAGCATTTT
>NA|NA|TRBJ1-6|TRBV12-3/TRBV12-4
CASRWTVNSPLHF
TGTGCCAGCAGGTGGACAGTTAATTCACCCCTCCACTTT
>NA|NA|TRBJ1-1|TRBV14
CASSQGRFTEAFF
TGTGCCAGCAGCCAAGGTCGGTTTACTGAAGCTTTCTTT
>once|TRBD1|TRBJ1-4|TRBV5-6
CASSWTGGRPTNEKLFF
TGTGCCAGCAGCTGGACAGGGGGGCGACCGACTAATGAAAAACTGTTTTTT
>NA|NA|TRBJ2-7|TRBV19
CASSMSGWYEQYF
TGTGCCAGTAGTATGTCGGGGTGGTACGAGCAGTACTTC
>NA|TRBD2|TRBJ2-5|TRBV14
CASSQDLSGRRYF
TGTGCCAGCAGCCAAGATCTTAGCGGGCGCCGTTACTTC
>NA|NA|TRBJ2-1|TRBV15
CATSRDWSEQFF
TGTGCCACCAGCAGAGATTGGAGTGAGCAGTTCTTC
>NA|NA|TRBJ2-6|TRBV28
CASSTGANVLTF
TGTGCCAGCAGTACAGGGGCCAACGTCCTGACTTTC
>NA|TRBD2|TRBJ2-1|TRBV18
CASSPRGLAGDPKFF
TGTGCCAGCTCACCACGGGGACTAGCGGGAGATCCGAAGTTCTTC
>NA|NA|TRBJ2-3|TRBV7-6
CASSPLATDTQYF
TGTGCCAGCAGCCCGCTGGCCACAGATACGCAGTATTTT
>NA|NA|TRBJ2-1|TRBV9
CASSVGSAGSSYNEQFF
TGTGCCAGCAGCGTAGGATCTGCGGGATCCTCCTACAATGAGCAGTTCTTC
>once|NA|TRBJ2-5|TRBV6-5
CASSAWVEETQYF
TGTGCCAGCAGCGCCTGGGTGGAGGAGACCCAGTACTTC
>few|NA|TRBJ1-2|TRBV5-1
CASSSDWTVGYTF
TGCGCCAGCAGCTCCGACTGGACTGTTGGCTACACCTTC
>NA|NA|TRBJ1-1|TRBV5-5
CASSLGGPEAFF
TGTGCCAGCAGCTTGGGGGGGCCTGAAGCTTTCTTT
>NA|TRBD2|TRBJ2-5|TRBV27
CASSHGLAGGVRTQYF
TGTGCCAGCAGCCACGGACTAGCGGGGGGTGTTCGGACCCAGTACTTC
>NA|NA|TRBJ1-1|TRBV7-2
CASSIEGLGEAFF
TGTGCCAGCAGCATAGAGGGGCTGGGTGAAGCTTTCTTT
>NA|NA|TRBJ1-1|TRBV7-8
CASSLAIIGGTMNTEAFF
TGTGCCAGCAGCTTAGCAATAATTGGGGGGACTATGAACACTGAAGCTTTCTTT
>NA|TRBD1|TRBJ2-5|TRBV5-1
CASRTGQGSETQYF
TGCGCCAGCAGGACGGGACAGGGGAGCGAGACCCAGTACTTC
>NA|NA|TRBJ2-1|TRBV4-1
CASSQGQTNDEQFF
TGCGCCAGCAGCCAGGGCCAGACTAACGATGAGCAGTTCTTC
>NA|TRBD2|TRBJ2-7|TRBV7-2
CASSEAGVRHEQYF
TGTGCCAGCAGCGAAGCGGGAGTTCGGCACGAGCAGTACTTC
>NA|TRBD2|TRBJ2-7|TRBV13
CASSFKTSGRTEYF
TGTGCCAGCAGCTTCAAAACTAGCGGGAGGACGGAGTACTTC
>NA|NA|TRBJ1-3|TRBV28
CATLVGNTIYF
TGTGCCACCCTCGTCGGAAACACCATATATTTT
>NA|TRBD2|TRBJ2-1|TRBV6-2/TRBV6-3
CASSYSVRGRAYNEQFF
TGTGCCAGCAGTTACTCGGTTCGGGGGAGGGCCTACAATGAGCAGTTCTTC
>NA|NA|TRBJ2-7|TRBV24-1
CATSGGTGTMYEQYF
TGTGCCACCAGTGGAGGTACGGGGACAATGTACGAGCAGTACTTC